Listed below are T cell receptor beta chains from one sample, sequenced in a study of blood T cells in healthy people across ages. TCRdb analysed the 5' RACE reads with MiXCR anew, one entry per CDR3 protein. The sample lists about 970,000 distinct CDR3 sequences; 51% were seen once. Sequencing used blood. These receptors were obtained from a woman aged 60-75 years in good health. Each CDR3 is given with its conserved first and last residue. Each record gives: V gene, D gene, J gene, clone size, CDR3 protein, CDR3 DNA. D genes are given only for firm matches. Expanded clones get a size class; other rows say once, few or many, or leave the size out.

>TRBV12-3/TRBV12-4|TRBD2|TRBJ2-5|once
CASTGTSGSREYF
TGTGCCAGCACTGGGACTAGCGGGAGCCGGGAGTACTTC
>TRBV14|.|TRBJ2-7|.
CASSPRGVAEQYF
TGTGCCAGCAGCCCACGGGGCGTCGCCGAGCAGTACTTC
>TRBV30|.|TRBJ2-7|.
CAWSWQAGGEQYF
TGTGCCTGGAGTTGGCAAGCGGGCGGCGAGCAGTACTTC
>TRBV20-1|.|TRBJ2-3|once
CSARDRSGPSTDTQYF
TGCAGCGCTAGAGATCGGAGCGGGCCTAGCACAGATACGCAGTATTTT
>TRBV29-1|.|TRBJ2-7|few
CSVGSGWEQYF
TGCAGCGTTGGTTCAGGGTGGGAGCAGTACTTC
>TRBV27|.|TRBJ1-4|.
CASSRLGYWSQTGPAEKLFF
TGTGCCAGCAGCCGCCTAGGGTACTGGTCGCAGACAGGCCCGGCGGAAAAACTGTTTTTT
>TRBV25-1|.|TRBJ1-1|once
CASSTAGRTEAFF
TGTGCCAGCAGCACGGCGGGGAGGACTGAAGCTTTCTTT
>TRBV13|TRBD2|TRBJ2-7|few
CASSWTSGNDYEQYF
TGTGCCAGCAGTTGGACTAGCGGGAACGACTACGAGCAGTACTTC
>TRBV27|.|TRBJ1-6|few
CASSLSILGQYNSPLHF
TGTGCCAGCAGTTTATCCATTCTCGGACAGTATAATTCACCCCTCCACTTT
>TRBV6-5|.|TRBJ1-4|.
CASRPTTDATNEKLFF
TGTGCCAGCAGACCGACGACGGACGCAACTAATGAAAAACTGTTTTTT
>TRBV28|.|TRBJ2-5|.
CASSFSPGGGETQYF
TGTGCCAGCAGTTTCTCTCCAGGGGGAGGAGAGACCCAGTACTTC
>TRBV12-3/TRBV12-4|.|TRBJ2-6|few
CASRPESGANVLTF
TGTGCCAGCAGACCAGAGTCTGGGGCCAACGTCCTGACTTTC
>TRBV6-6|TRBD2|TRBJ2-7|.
CASSYLSTSGITEQYF
TGTGCCAGCAGTTACCTCTCGACTAGCGGTATCACCGAGCAGTACTTC
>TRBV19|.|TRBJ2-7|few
CASSARYEQYF
TGTGCCAGTAGTGCACGCTACGAGCAGTACTTC
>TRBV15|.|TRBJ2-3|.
CATSRVMAGSQYF
TGTGCCACCAGCAGAGTGATGGCGGGATCGCAGTATTTT
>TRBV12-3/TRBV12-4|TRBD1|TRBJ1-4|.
CASSFGQGGGNEKLFF
TGTGCCAGCAGTTTTGGACAGGGTGGGGGTAATGAAAAACTGTTTTTT
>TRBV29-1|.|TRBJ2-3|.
CSVGARGSTDTQYF
TGCAGCGTTGGTGCTCGGGGTAGTACAGATACGCAGTATTTT
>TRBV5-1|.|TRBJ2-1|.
CASSLPSGNEQFF
TGCGCCAGCAGCTTGCCTAGTGGCAATGAGCAGTTCTTC
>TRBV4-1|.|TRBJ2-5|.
CASSQKGGVGETQYF
TGCGCCAGCAGCCAAAAAGGGGGGGTAGGCGAGACCCAGTACTTC
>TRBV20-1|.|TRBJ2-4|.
CSARESLAKNIQYF
TGCAGTGCAAGGGAGTCCCTAGCCAAAAACATTCAGTACTTC
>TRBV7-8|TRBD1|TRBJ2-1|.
CASSQTRTGGIKQFF
TGTGCCAGCAGCCAAACGCGGACAGGGGGCATCAAGCAGTTCTTC
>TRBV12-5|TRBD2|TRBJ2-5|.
CASGAGTSGRHSETQYF
TGTGCTAGTGGCGCTGGCACTAGCGGGAGACATTCGGAGACCCAGTACTTC
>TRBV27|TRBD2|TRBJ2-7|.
CASKRNFRGESYEQYF
TGTGCCAGCAAAAGGAATTTCCGGGGGGAATCCTACGAGCAGTACTTC